Presented here are 5 T cell receptor beta chains from one specimen sequenced in a study of blood T cell repertoires in COVID-19. Only in-frame clones appear in the TCRdb table, and some are missing; sequencing was by immunoSEQ multiplex PCR. This sample has under 400,000 clones, with approximately 87% found just once. Sequencing used PBMCs or T cells enriched from blood (not recorded which). These receptors all come from a man aged 35-49 years in a cohort exposed to, infected with or recovered from COVID-19 (not recorded which).

This clone was counted a single time. The rearrangement joins TRBV5-5 to TRBJ1-1; D is uncertain. CDR1 SGHKS and CDR2 YYEKEE come from the germline V gene (reference sequence). The CDR3 sequence is 13 residues long. V shed 2 bases and J shed 6 bases, with 11 bases lying between them. CDR3 DNA: TGTGCCAGCAGCTTACGCCAGGTCTCTGAAGCTTTCTTT. It is translated as CASSLRQVSEAFF. The complete variable domain, with remaining parts taken from reference TRBV5-5 and TRBJ1-1, reads DAGVTQSPTHLIKTRGQQVTLRCSPISGHKSVSWYQQVLGQGPQFIFQYYEKEERGRGNFPDRFSARQFPNYSSELNVNALLLGDSALYLCASSLRQVSEAFFGQGTRLTVV.

The chain couples TRBV7-8 to TRBJ2-5; possible D gene TRBD1, 5 bases. In germline, CDR1 is SGHVS, CDR2 FQNEAQ. CDR3 length equals 17 residues. Trimming took off 1 base at V and 1 base at J, with 16 bases between the two ends. The CDR3 spells CASSLDSLRASQETQYF. The CDR3 region has the DNA TGTGCCAGCAGCTTAGATTCGCTCAGGGCCTCCCAAGAGACCCAGTACTTC.

The rearrangement links TRBV7-9 to TRBJ2-5; maybe TRBD1 (5 bases). This CDR3 has 17 residues. Trimming cost V 1 base and J 5 bases, with 20 bases left between them. Per the germline V gene, CDR1 is SEHNR and CDR2 is FQNEAQ (reference sequence). The CDR3 DNA follows: TGTGCCAGCAGCTTAGGGGGTTTCAGTAGCAGGGCCGAGACCCAGTACTTC. Translating it yields CASSLGGFSSRAETQYF.

The chain employs TRBV11-2 and TRBJ1-1; D is unclear. The germline V and J ends were trimmed by 1 base and 11 bases, with 11 bases remaining between them. CDR3 length: 12 amino acids. Per the germline V gene, CDR1 is SGHAT and CDR2 is FQNNGV. The CDR3 loop is CASSLAATGAFF. The CDR3 nucleotides are TGTGCCAGCAGCTTAGCCGCCACGGGGGCTTTCTTT.

The gene calls are TRBV2 and TRBJ1-5, with 7 bases lining up with TRBD1. With 7 bases clipped from V and 4 bases from J, the junction kept 4 bases outside the gene matches. CDR1 and CDR2 (germline): SNHLY, FYNNEI. The CDR3 loop spans 13 amino acids. CDR3 in amino acids: CASMPDRNQPQHF. The CDR3 region has the DNA TGTGCCAGCATGCCGGACAGGAATCAGCCCCAGCATTTT.